A selection of T cell receptor beta chains follows, all from one sample in a study of T-cell reconstitution after alpha-beta-depleted transplantation in children. TCRdb reanalysed the PCR reads using MiXCR and keeps one entry per CDR3 protein. The sample comprises around 190,000 distinct CDR3 sequences, about 7% of which are singletons, and about 5.9% rests with the top ten. The sample in question was PBMCs, obtained before TCRalphabeta/CD19-depleted stem cell transplant. The source is a boy under 10 years old with acute lymphoblastic leukemia, due to receive a stem cell transplant. CDR3s include the opening cysteine and the closing phenylalanine or tryptophan. The D gene is left open where the match is weak. Clone size is not always given. Where it is, it says once, few, many or a class for expanded clones.

abundance,v_gene,d_gene,j_gene,CDR3aa,CDR3nt
many,TRBV27,.,TRBJ2-7,CASRGLYEQYF,TGTGCCAGCAGGGGGCTCTACGAGCAGTACTTC
many,TRBV9,TRBD2,TRBJ2-3,CASSVSGRGADTQYF,TGTGCCAGCAGCGTCAGCGGGAGGGGGGCAGATACGCAGTATTTT
few,TRBV14,TRBD2,TRBJ2-5,CASSQGLQLAGAEQETQYF,TGTGCCAGCAGCCAAGGACTTCAACTAGCGGGGGCCGAACAAGAGACCCAGTACTTC
few,TRBV7-6,TRBD2,TRBJ2-7,CASSGTPPSGRVGHEQYF,TGTGCCAGCAGCGGCACCCCGCCTAGCGGGAGGGTTGGCCACGAGCAGTACTTC
many,TRBV29-1,.,TRBJ1-2,CSVEGESGGYTF,TGCAGCGTCGAGGGGGAATCAGGTGGCTACACCTTC
many,TRBV5-1,.,TRBJ2-7,CASSQTGYEQYF,TGCGCCAGCAGCCAGACAGGCTACGAGCAGTACTTC
.,TRBV10-1,.,TRBJ1-5,CASSSAGDQPQHF,TGCGCCAGCAGTTCGGCAGGGGACCAGCCCCAGCATTTT
few,TRBV4-2,TRBD2,TRBJ2-5,CASSQDRAGGPQETQYF,TGTGCCAGCAGCCAAGATCGGGCGGGAGGGCCCCAAGAGACCCAGTACTTC
few,TRBV9,.,TRBJ2-3,CASSVGLIGTDTQYF,TGTGCCAGCAGCGTAGGCCTCATAGGCACAGATACGCAGTATTTT
many,TRBV5-1,TRBD2,TRBJ2-7,CASGMTSGGYEQYF,TGCGCCAGTGGAATGACTAGCGGGGGCTACGAGCAGTACTTC
.,TRBV5-6,TRBD1,TRBJ1-2,CASSLVTGGIYGYTF,TGTGCCAGCAGCTTGGTCACAGGGGGCATTTATGGCTACACCTTC
many,TRBV7-2,TRBD1,TRBJ1-1,CASSPDRDRTEAFF,TGTGCCAGCAGCCCCGACAGGGATCGGACTGAAGCTTTCTTT
many,TRBV6-2/TRBV6-3,TRBD1,TRBJ2-1,CASRPSLLRRGQGRHNEQFF,TGTGCCAGCAGACCCTCACTATTACGTCGGGGACAGGGTCGTCACAATGAGCAGTTCTTC
many,TRBV9,TRBD1,TRBJ1-1,CASSGQGTEAFF,TGTGCCAGCAGCGGACAGGGTACTGAAGCTTTCTTT
many,TRBV12-3/TRBV12-4,.,TRBJ1-6,CASSLKQGSGSPLHF,TGTGCCAGCAGTTTAAAGCAGGGTAGTGGCTCACCCCTCCACTTT
many,TRBV6-5,TRBD1,TRBJ1-1,CASSKDREATEAFF,TGTGCCAGCAGCAAGGACAGGGAGGCCACTGAAGCTTTCTTT
many,TRBV12-3/TRBV12-4,.,TRBJ2-5,CASSLSGGYQETQYF,TGTGCCAGCAGTTTGTCAGGGGGGTATCAAGAGACCCAGTACTTC
many,TRBV3-1,.,TRBJ2-5,CASRPFDFSGGARETQYF,TGTGCCAGCAGACCCTTCGACTTTAGTGGGGGGGCCCGAGAGACCCAGTACTTC
.,TRBV7-7,.,TRBJ2-1,CASSLQGTDNEQFF,TGTGCCAGCAGCTTACAAGGCACGGACAATGAGCAGTTCTTC
many,TRBV21-1,.,TRBJ2-1,CASSKGKVDNSVGLAGGPGEQFF,TGTGCCAGCAGCAAAGGAAAGGTAGACAACTCAGTCGGACTAGCGGGGGGGCCAGGTGAGCAGTTCTTC
many,TRBV12-3/TRBV12-4,.,TRBJ2-4,CASSSSELAIAKNIQYF,TGTGCCAGCAGCTCCTCGGAGTTAGCTATAGCCAAAAACATTCAGTACTTC
many,TRBV2,.,TRBJ2-7,CASSYSARYEQYF,TGTGCCAGCAGTTACTCCGCACGGTACGAGCAGTACTTC
many,TRBV5-6,.,TRBJ2-1,CASSSFDEQFF,TGTGCCAGCAGCTCCTTCGATGAGCAGTTCTTC
many,TRBV4-2,TRBD2,TRBJ2-4,CASSQALREDLAKNIQYF,TGTGCCAGCAGCCAAGCACTCCGGGAGGATCTAGCCAAAAACATTCAGTACTTC
many,TRBV11-2,TRBD2,TRBJ2-7,CASSLTTSGRYEQYF,TGTGCCAGCAGCTTAACGACTAGCGGGCGCTACGAGCAGTACTTC
many,TRBV25-1,.,TRBJ2-7,CASSESGAPGDEQYF,TGTGCCAGCAGCGAATCGGGGGCCCCCGGCGACGAGCAGTACTTC
many,TRBV9,.,TRBJ2-5,CASSTQGEGTQYF,TGTGCCAGCAGCACGCAGGGGGAGGGGACCCAGTACTTC
many,TRBV7-2,.,TRBJ2-7,CASSWGRSSYEQYF,TGTGCCAGCAGCTGGGGACGGAGCTCCTACGAGCAGTACTTC
many,TRBV7-2,.,TRBJ2-3,CASSLPGHAIEDTQYF,TGTGCCAGCAGCTTGCCAGGGCATGCTATCGAAGATACGCAGTATTTT
many,TRBV20-1,.,TRBJ2-4,CSARGAGDAKNIQYF,TGCAGTGCTAGAGGAGCAGGGGATGCCAAAAACATTCAGTACTTC
many,TRBV29-1,.,TRBJ2-1,CSVEGVLFGDEQFF,TGCAGCGTTGAAGGGGTTTTATTCGGCGATGAGCAGTTCTTC
.,TRBV15,TRBD1,TRBJ1-2,CATSSTGGGYGYTF,TGTGCCACCAGCAGTACAGGGGGCGGCTATGGCTACACCTTC